The 21 T cell receptor beta chains below all came from one sample that was sequenced in a study of regulatory T cells in long-lasting Graves disease. Time point meaning: persistent/refractory GD, antithyroid drugs over 5 years with positive TRAb. There was RNA extracted from PBMCs, and the TCR library was made from it. Sequencing libraries for TCR beta were prepared with iRepertoire HTBI primers and Arm-PCR of CDR3 regions. TCRdb processed the multiplex PCR reads anew with MiXCR; each CDR3 protein has one entry. The top ten hold roughly 50% of the sample, which has roughly 300,000 distinct CDR3 sequences, 22% seen once. Sample: peripheral blood mononuclear cells (PBMCs), taken when the disease was refractory, from a patient treated with antithyroid drugs. All receptors come from a female donor with Graves disease.

In this sample, this clonotype turned up many times. The chain uses TRBV20-1 and TRBJ1-6, with D possibly matching TRBD1 (5 bases). V was pared by 6 bases and J by 6 bases, with 9 bases between. This CDR3 has 12 amino acids. Germline CDR1 DFQATT, CDR2 SNEGSKA (reference sequence). The CDR3 loop reads CSAGGGNSPLHF. The CDR3 nucleotides are TGCAGTGCGGGGGGGGGTAATTCACCCCTCCACTTT.

This clonotype was counted a few times. The gene calls are TRBV19 and TRBJ2-7; D possibly corresponds to TRBD2 (5 bases). Looked up from germline, CDR1 is LNHDA and CDR2 is SQIVND (reference sequence). The CDR3 length is 13 residues. The V gene lost 1 base and the J gene lost 3 bases, with 7 bases spanning the gap. The CDR3 loop is CASSIGGYYEQYF. The CDR3 bases are TGTGCCAGTAGTATAGGCGGGTACTACGAGCAGTACTTC.

This clonotype showed up just a few times. This sequence may be a read error, since a much larger clone differs from it by one base. CDR3 region: CAISPSGRAGKTQYF. The DNA of the CDR3 is TGTGCCATCAGCCCTAGCGGGAGGGCCGGAAAGACCCAGTACTTC. The chain couples TRBV10-3 to TRBJ2-5; TRBD2 matches 12 bases. The V gene end was trimmed by 6 bases and the J gene end by 6 bases; junction bases not matched to a gene: 8. The germline gives CDR1 ENHRY, CDR2 SYGVKD. The CDR3 is 15 residues long.

V and J are TRBV24-1 and TRBJ2-5; 8 bases map to TRBD1. V was pared by 3 bases and J by 1 base, with 3 bases of the junction left unmatched. The CDR3 covers 15 residues. Looked up from germline, CDR1 is KGHDR and CDR2 is SFDVKD. The DNA of the CDR3 is TGTGCCACCAGTGATCGGGGACAGGTCCAAGAGACCCAGTACTTC. This encodes CATSDRGQVQETQYF.

This chain joins TRBV5-1 and TRBJ2-1, with 8 bases lining up with TRBD1. This CDR3 has 16 amino acids. V gave up 1 base and J gave up 4 bases; unmatched junction bases: 7. The V gene's germline CDR1 is SGHRS and CDR2 YFSETQ. The CDR3 DNA sequence: TGCGCCAGCAGCTTGTCCGGGACAGGCCTTTACAATGAGCAGTTCTTC. Encoded protein: CASSLSGTGLYNEQFF.

This clonotype was detected ten times or more. The genes are TRBV28 and TRBJ2-5; D is ambiguous. The V gene's germline CDR1 is MDHEN and CDR2 SYDVKM. The V and J ends lost 3 bases and 5 bases respectively, with 10 bases between them. This CDR3 comprises 13 residues. As DNA, the CDR3 is TGTGCCAGCAGTTTCCCCGGATGGGAGACCCAGTACTTC. It is translated as CASSFPGWETQYF.

This clonotype was observed many times. The rearrangement joins TRBV6-9 to TRBJ1-5; no clear D. Between the trimmed V and J ends, which lost 3 bases and 6 bases, there was a span of 12 bases. The CDR3 runs to 14 residues. Germline lookup yields CDR1 MNHGY and CDR2 SVAAGI. CDR3 nucleotide sequence: TGTGCCAGCAGTTACTCCGGGGTAGGTCAGCCCCAGCATTTT. Its translation is CASSYSGVGQPQHF.

This clonotype occurred many times. The rearrangement uses TRBV6-1 and TRBJ2-5; TRBD2 might be the D (5 bases). V dropped 6 bases and J dropped 3 bases, with 11 bases sitting between them. This CDR3 is 13 amino acids long. CDR1 is MNHNS and CDR2 is SASEGT in the germline V gene. This CDR3 reads CASRPDGEETQYF. The CDR3 DNA follows: TGTGCCAGCAGACCCGACGGGGAAGAGACCCAGTACTTC.

This clonotype was observed a handful of times. The gene calls are TRBV29-1 and TRBJ2-6; 7 bases align to TRBD1. Germline CDR1 is SQVTM and CDR2 is ANQGSEA. Trimming at V came to 3 bases and at J to 3 bases, leaving 8 bases not matched to a gene. This CDR3 is 16 amino acids long. This CDR3 is CSVEEKGARGANVLTF. In nucleotides, the CDR3 is TGCAGCGTTGAGGAGAAGGGGGCGCGTGGGGCCAACGTCCTGACTTTC. Together with reference TRBV29-1 and TRBJ2-6, the CDR3 gives the full variable domain: SAVISQKPSRDICQRGTSLTIQCQVDSQVTMMFWYRQQPGQSLTLIATANQGSEATYESGFVIDKFPISRPNLTFSTLTVSNMSPEDSSIYLCSVEEKGARGANVLTFGAGSRLTVL.

This clonotype was detected many times. This chain links TRBV6-1 with TRBJ1-5; 8 bases fit TRBD1. The J segment lost 4 bases and the V segment lost 6 bases, leaving 5 bases of the junction unmatched. The CDR3 is made up of 14 amino acids. Looked up from germline, CDR1 is MNHNS and CDR2 is SASEGT. The CDR3 spells CASSPRQGNQPQHF. The CDR3 nucleotides are TGTGCCAGCAGCCCTCGACAGGGGAATCAGCCCCAGCATTTT.

The V call is TRBV7-2, the J call TRBJ1-1; unclear D gene. This CDR3 comprises 12 residues. V was clipped by 3 bases and J by 6 bases, with 8 bases between them. Germline CDR1 reads SGHTA; CDR2 reads FQGNSA. In nucleotides, the CDR3 is TGTGCCAGCAGCTTCCACAAGGCTGAAGCTTTCTTT. It is translated as CASSFHKAEAFF. The full variable domain, completed using reference TRBV7-2 and TRBJ1-1, is GAGVSQSPSNKVTEKGKDVELRCDPISGHTALYWYRQSLGQGLEFLIYFQGNSAPDKSGLPSDRFSAERTGGSVSTLTIQRTQQEDSAVYLCASSFHKAEAFFGQGTRLTVV.

The sample holds a few counts of this clonotype. The J gene is TRBJ2-2, the V gene TRBV28; D call uncertain. Per the germline V gene, CDR1 is MDHEN and CDR2 is SYDVKM. This CDR3 comprises 14 residues. Trimming removed 3 bases at V and 5 bases at J, with 10 bases between. CDR3 sequence: CASSFRMRTGELFF. CDR3 DNA: TGTGCCAGCAGTTTTCGGATGAGGACCGGGGAGCTGTTTTTT.

This clonotype was seen many times. The J gene is TRBJ2-7, the V gene TRBV28; 10 nucleotides agree with TRBD2. The CDR3 contains 18 residues. From germline, CDR1 is MDHEN and CDR2 SYDVKM. The trim removed 3 bases at V and 2 bases at J, leaving 13 bases unmatched. CDR3 DNA: TGTGCCAGCAGTTTTATGACCCCCTGGACTAGCGGAACCTACGAGCAGTACTTC. Translation: CASSFMTPWTSGTYEQYF.

This clonotype was picked up a small number of times. The chain has TRBV6-1 and TRBJ2-1, with D possibly matching TRBD2 (5 bases). Trimming pared 10 bases from V and 8 bases from J, leaving 21 bases between. CDR3 size: 14 residues. Germline values: CDR1 MNHNS, CDR2 SASEGT. As DNA, the CDR3 is TGTGCCACCTCTTCTCGGCTAGCATCACATGAGCAGTTCTTC. Protein product: CATSSRLASHEQFF.

The CDR3 loop reads CASSIGTARTDEAFF. The CDR3 nucleotides read TGTGCCAGTAGTATAGGGACGGCCCGAACAGATGAAGCTTTCTTT. This chain connects TRBV19 to TRBJ1-1; D not certain. This CDR3 spans 15 amino acids. Germline assignment: CDR1 LNHDA and CDR2 SQIVND (reference sequence). The V end lost 1 base, the J end lost 7 bases, and 16 bases lay between the germline ends.

The V and J genes are TRBV18 and TRBJ2-5; 8 bases map to TRBD1. Germline V CDR1 and CDR2: KGHSH, LQKENI. This CDR3 region has 16 residues. Trimming cost V 1 base and J 2 bases; bases outside gene matches: 6. In nucleotides, the CDR3 is TGTGCCAGCTCACCACTACAGGGGGTCGTTCAAGAGACCCAGTACTTC. Protein sequence: CASSPLQGVVQETQYF.

The chain has TRBV18 and TRBJ2-6; the match to TRBD2 covers 9 bases. Trimming cost V 1 base and J 2 bases; bases outside gene matches: 0. The CDR3 totals 16 residues. Germline assignment: CDR1 KGHSH and CDR2 LQKENI. CDR3 residues: CASSPQREAGANVLTF. DNA of the CDR3: TGTGCCAGCTCACCACAGCGGGAGGCTGGGGCCAACGTCCTGACTTTC.

This clonotype was detected only a few times. V is TRBV2 and J is TRBJ1-3; D is unresolved. Deletions cut 6 bases from V and 0 bases from J, with 12 bases between. The CDR3 totals 15 residues. Germline CDR1 reads SNHLY; CDR2 reads FYNNEI. For the CDR3, the DNA is TGTGCCAGCAGAAAGGCTGAAAGCTCTGGAAACACCATATATTTT. Its protein is CASRKAESSGNTIYF.

This clonotype was detected a few times. The J gene is TRBJ2-4, the V gene TRBV11-2; D is unclear. The germline V gene has CDR1 SGHAT and CDR2 FQNNGV. The germline V and J ends were trimmed by 5 bases and 0 bases, with 17 bases remaining between them. The CDR3 length is 17 residues. The CDR3 DNA is TGTGCCAGCAGCCCCGCGGTGAAGATCCTAGCCAAAAACATTCAGTACTTC. This gives the protein CASSPAVKILAKNIQYF.

The chain has TRBV15 and TRBJ2-3; D might be TRBD1 (8 bases). CDR1 LNHNV and CDR2 YYDKDF come from the germline V gene (reference sequence). V gave up 1 base and J gave up 4 bases, with 12 bases separating them. The CDR3 consists of 15 residues. CDR3 bases: TGTGCCACCAGCAGAGTCACAGGGGGGGCAGATACGCAGTATTTT. This encodes CATSRVTGGADTQYF.

V and J are TRBV4-1 and TRBJ1-5, with 9 nucleotides matching TRBD1. Germline V gene data show CDR1 as MGHRA and CDR2 as YSYEKL. The CDR3 covers 15 residues. With V trimmed by 0 bases and J by 7 bases, 4 bases remained unmatched. The CDR3 loop is CASSQDWTGVQPQHF. Here the CDR3 DNA reads TGCGCCAGCAGCCAAGATTGGACAGGGGTCCAGCCCCAGCATTTT.